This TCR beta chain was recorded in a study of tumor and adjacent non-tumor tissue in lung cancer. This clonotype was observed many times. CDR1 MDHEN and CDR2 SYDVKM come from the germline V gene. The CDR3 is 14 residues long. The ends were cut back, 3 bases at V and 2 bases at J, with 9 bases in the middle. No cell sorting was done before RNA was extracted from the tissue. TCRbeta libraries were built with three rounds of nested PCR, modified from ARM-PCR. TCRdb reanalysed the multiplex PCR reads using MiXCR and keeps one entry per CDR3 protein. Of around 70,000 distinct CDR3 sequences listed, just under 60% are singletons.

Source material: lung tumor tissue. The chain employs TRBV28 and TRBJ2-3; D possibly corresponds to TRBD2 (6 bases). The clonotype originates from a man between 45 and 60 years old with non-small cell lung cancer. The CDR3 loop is CASSFGGFTDTQYF. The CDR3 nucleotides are TGTGCCAGCAGTTTTGGGGGGTTCACAGATACGCAGTATTTT.